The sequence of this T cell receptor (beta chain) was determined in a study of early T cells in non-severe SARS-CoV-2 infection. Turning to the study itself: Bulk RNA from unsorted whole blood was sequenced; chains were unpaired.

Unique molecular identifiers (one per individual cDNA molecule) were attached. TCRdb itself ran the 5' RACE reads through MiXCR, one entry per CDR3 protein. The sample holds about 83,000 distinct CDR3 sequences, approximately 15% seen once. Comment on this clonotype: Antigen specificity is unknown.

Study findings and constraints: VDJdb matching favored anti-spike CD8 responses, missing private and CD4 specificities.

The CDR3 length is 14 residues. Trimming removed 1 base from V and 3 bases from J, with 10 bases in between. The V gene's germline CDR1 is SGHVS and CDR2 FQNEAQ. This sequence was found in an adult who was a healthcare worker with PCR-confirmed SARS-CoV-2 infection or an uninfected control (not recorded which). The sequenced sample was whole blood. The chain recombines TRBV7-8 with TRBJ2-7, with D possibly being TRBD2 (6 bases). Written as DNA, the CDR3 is TGTGCCAGCAGCTTAGAATCGGGGGTCTACGAGCAGTACTTC. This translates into CASSLESGVYEQYF. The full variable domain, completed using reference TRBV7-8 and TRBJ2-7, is GAGVSQSPRYKVAKRGQDVALRCDPISGHVSLFWYQQALGQGPEFLTYFQNEAQLDKSGLPSDRFFAERPEGSVSTLKIQRTQQEDSAVYLCASSLESGVYEQYFGPGTRLTVT.